This paragraph reports one T cell receptor (beta chain). Antigen: not known. The PCR contained 60 Vbeta and 13 Jbeta primers. Measured with immunoSEQ multiplex PCR; TCRdb has only the in-frame clones, and not every one. The sample shows 90,000 to 120,000 clones, 55% to 75% of them seen only once. Deletions cut 1 base from V and 6 bases from J, with 6 bases between. This CDR3 comprises 13 residues. Per germline, CDR1 LGHNA and CDR2 YNFKEQ. The record originates from a study of cytomegalovirus exposure and HLA in healthy donors. Study overall: Researchers found that about 82% of 350 to 500 genotyped donors fell within the Caucasian-associated ancestry cluster. General study results and limits: Cytomegalovirus association was assigned to about 150 TCR beta chains. The authors considered a cluster of highly shared sequence variants likely to be a sequencing artifact.

The sequenced sample consisted of PBMCs. This receptor was taken from a man aged 25 to 45 in good health and CMV-seropositive. The V call is TRBV4-2, the J call TRBJ2-2; no clear D. The CDR3: CASSQGPAGELFF. The CDR3 nucleotides are TGTGCCAGCAGCCAAGGTCCCGCCGGGGAGCTGTTTTTT.